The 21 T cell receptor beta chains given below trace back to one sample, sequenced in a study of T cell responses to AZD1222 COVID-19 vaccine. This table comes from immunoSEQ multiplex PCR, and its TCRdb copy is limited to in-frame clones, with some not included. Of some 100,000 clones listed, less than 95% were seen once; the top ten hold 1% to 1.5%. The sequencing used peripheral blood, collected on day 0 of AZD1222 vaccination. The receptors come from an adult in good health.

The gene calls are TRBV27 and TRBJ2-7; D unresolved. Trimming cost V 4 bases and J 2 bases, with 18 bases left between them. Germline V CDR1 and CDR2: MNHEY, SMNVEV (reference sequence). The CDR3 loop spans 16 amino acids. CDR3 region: CASSSPGFGSAYEQYF. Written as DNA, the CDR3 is TGTGCCAGCAGTTCACCCGGTTTCGGCAGCGCCTACGAGCAGTACTTC.

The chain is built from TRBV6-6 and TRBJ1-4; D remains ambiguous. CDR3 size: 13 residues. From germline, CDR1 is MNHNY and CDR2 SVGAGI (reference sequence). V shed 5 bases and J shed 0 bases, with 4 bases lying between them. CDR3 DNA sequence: TGTGCCAGCAGTGGATCAACTAATGAAAAACTGTTTTTT. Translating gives CASSGSTNEKLFF.

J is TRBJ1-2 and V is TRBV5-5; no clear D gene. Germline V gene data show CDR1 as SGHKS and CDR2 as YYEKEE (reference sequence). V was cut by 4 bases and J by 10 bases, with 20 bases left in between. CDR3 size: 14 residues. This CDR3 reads CASSPDGRQDAYTF. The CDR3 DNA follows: TGTGCCAGCAGCCCCGATGGTCGGCAGGACGCCTACACCTTC.

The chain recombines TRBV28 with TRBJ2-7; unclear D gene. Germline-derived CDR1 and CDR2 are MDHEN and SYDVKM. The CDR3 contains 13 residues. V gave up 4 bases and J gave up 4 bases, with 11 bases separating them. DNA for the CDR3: TGTGCCAGCAGTTCTCTAAACATTTACGAGCAGTACTTC. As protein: CASSSLNIYEQYF.

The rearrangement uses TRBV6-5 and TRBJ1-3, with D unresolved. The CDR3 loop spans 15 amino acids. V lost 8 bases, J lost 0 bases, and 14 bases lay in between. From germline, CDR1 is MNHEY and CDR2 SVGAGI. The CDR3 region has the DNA TGTGCCAGCCGCATCGGGGTCAGCTCTGGAAACACCATATATTTT. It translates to CASRIGVSSGNTIYF.

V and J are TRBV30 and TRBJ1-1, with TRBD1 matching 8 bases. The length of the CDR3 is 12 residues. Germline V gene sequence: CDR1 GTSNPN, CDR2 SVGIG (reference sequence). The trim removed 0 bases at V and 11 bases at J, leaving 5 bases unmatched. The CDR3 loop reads CAWSVPGGTAFF. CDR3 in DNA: TGTGCCTGGAGTGTCCCAGGGGGCACGGCTTTCTTT.

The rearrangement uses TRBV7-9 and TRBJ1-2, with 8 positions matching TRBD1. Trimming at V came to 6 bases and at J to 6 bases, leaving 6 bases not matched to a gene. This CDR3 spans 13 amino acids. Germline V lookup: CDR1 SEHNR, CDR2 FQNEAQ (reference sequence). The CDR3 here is CASSLTGADGYTF. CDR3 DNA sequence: TGTGCCAGCAGTCTGACAGGGGCGGATGGCTACACCTTC.

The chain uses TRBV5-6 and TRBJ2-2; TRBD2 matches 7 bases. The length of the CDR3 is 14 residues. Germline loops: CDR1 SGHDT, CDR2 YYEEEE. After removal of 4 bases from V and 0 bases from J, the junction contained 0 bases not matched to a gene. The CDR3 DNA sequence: TGTGCCAGCAGCCGGGGGGCGAACACCGGGGAGCTGTTTTTT. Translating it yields CASSRGANTGELFF. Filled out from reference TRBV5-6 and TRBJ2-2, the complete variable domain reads DAGVTQSPTHLIKTRGQQVTLRCSPKSGHDTVSWYQQALGQGPQFIFQYYEEEERQRGNFPDRFSGHQFPNYSSELNVNALLLGDSALYLCASSRGANTGELFFGEGSRLTVL.

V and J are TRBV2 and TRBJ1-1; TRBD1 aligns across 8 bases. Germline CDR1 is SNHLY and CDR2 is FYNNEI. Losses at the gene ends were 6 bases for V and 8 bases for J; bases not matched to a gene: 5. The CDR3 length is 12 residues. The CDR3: CASSTGGSEAFF. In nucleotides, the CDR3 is TGTGCCAGCAGCACAGGGGGGAGCGAAGCTTTCTTT.

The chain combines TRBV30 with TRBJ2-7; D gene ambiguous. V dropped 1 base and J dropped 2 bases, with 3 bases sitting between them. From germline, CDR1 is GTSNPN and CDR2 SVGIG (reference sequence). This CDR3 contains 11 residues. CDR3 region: CAWSAAYEQYF. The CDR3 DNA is TGTGCCTGGAGTGCAGCCTACGAGCAGTACTTC.

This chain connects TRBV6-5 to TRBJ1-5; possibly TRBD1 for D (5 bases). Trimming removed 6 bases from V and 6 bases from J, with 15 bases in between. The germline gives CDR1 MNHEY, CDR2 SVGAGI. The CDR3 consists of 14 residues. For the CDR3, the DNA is TGTGCCAGCAGACCCCGAGGGGCGAGTCAGCCCCAGCATTTT. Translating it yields CASRPRGASQPQHF.

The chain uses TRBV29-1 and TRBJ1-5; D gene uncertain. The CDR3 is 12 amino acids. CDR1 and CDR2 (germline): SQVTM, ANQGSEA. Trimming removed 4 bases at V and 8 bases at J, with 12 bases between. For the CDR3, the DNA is TGCAGCGTTGTAGACGGCGATAAGCCCCAGCATTTT. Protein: CSVVDGDKPQHF.

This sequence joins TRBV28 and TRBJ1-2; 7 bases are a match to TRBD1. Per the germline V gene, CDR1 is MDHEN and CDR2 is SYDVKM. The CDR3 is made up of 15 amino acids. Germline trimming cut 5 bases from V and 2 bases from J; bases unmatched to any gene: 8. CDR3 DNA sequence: TGTGCCAGCAGTCCCGGGGACAGCACGAACTATGGCTACACCTTC. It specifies CASSPGDSTNYGYTF.

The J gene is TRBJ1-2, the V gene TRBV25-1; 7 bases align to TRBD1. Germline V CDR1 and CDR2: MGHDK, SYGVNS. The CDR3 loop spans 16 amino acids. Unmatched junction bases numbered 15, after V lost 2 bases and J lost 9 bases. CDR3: CASSETQIDRAESYTF. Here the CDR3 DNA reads TGTGCCAGCAGTGAAACCCAGATTGACAGGGCTGAGAGCTACACCTTC.

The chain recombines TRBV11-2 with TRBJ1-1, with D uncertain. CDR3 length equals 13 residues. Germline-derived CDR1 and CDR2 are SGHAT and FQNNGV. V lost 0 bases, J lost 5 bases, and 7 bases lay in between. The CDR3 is CASSLELRTEAFF. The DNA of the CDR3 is TGTGCCAGCAGCTTAGAGCTTAGAACTGAAGCTTTCTTT.

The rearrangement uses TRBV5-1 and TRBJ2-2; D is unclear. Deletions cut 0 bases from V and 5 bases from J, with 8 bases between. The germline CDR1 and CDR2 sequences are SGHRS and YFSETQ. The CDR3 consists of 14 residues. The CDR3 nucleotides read TGCGCCAGCAGCTTGGGGGCACGGACCGGGGAGCTGTTTTTT. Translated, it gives CASSLGARTGELFF. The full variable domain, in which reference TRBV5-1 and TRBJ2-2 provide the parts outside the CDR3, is KAGVTQTPRYLIKTRGQQVTLSCSPISGHRSVSWYQQTPGQGLQFLFEYFSETQRNKGNFPGRFSGRQFSNSRSEMNVSTLELGDSALYLCASSLGARTGELFFGEGSRLTVL.

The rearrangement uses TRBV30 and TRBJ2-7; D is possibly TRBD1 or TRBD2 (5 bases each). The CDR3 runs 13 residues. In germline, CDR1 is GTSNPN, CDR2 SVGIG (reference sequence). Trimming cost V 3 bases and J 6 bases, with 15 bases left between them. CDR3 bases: TGTGCCTGGAGACCGGCCATTGGGGGCGAGCAGTACTTC. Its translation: CAWRPAIGGEQYF.

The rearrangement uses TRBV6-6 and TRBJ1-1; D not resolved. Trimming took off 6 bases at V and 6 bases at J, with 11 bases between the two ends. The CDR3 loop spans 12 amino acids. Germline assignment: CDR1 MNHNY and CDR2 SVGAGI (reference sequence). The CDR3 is CASSPFPSEAFF. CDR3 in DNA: TGTGCCAGCAGCCCCTTTCCTTCTGAAGCTTTCTTT.

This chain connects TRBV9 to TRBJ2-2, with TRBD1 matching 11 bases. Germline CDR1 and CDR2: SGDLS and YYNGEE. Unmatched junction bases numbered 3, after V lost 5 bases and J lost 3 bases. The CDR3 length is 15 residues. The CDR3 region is CASRRTGGDTGELFF. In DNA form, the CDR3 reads TGTGCCAGCAGAAGGACAGGGGGCGACACCGGGGAGCTGTTTTTT.

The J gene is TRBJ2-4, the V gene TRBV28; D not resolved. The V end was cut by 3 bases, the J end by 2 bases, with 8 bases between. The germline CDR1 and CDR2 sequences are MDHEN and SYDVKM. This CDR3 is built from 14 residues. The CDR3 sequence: CASSLSLSKNIQYF. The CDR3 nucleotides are TGTGCCAGCAGTTTGTCTTTGTCCAAAAACATTCAGTACTTC.

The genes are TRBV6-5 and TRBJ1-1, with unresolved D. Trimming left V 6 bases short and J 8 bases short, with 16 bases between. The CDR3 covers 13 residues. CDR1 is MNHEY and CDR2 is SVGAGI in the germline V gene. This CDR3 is CASSALLAAEAFF. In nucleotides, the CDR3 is TGTGCCAGCAGCGCCTTATTGGCAGCCGAAGCTTTCTTT.